These 7 T cell receptor beta chains were sequenced from one sample in a study of cytomegalovirus exposure and HLA in healthy donors. In the PCR, 60 Vbeta and 13 Jbeta primers were used. The data were produced by immunoSEQ multiplex PCR, yet TCRdb's version contains in-frame clones alone and is incomplete. This table has 95,000 to 150,000 clones, around 72% appearing once. Sequenced material: PBMCs. These TCRs come from a man aged 30 to 39 in good health and CMV-seronegative.

The V gene is TRBV6-5, the J gene TRBJ2-5, with 11 bases identical to TRBD2. Germline loops: CDR1 MNHEY, CDR2 SVGAGI. The junction had 8 bases not matched to a gene; V was cut back by 6 bases and J by 5 bases. This CDR3 spans 15 amino acids. The CDR3 DNA is TGTGCCAGCAGCCCTAGCGGGGGGCAATGGGAGACCCAGTACTTC. It codes for CASSPSGGQWETQYF.

CDR3 sequence (DNA): TGCGCCAGCAGCGCCGTTGTAGCGGGAGCTGAAGCTTTCTTT. Its translation: CASSAVVAGAEAFF. The chain is built from TRBV5-1 and TRBJ1-1; no definite D call. Looked up from germline, CDR1 is SGHRS and CDR2 is YFSETQ. CDR3 length: 14 amino acids. V was clipped by 4 bases and J by 6 bases, with 16 bases between them.

This clone was seen repeatedly, ten times or more. V is TRBV7-3 and J is TRBJ2-6, with D perhaps matching TRBD2 (5 bases). Germline loops: CDR1 SGHTA, CDR2 FQGTGA. There are 14 residues in the CDR3. V was trimmed by 5 bases and J by 1 base, leaving 6 bases between them. CDR3 in DNA: TGTGCCAGCAGCCGGGAATCTGGGGCCAACGTCCTGACTTTC. This codes for CASSRESGANVLTF.

The chain combines TRBV14 with TRBJ2-7, with TRBD1 matching 9 bases. The CDR3 contains 16 residues. J was trimmed by 2 bases and V by 4 bases; bases with no gene match: 9. Germline V gene lookup returns CDR1 SGHDN and CDR2 FVKESK. In nucleotides, the CDR3 is TGTGCCAGCAGCCCATTACCGGGACAGGGAACCTACGAGCAGTACTTC. It yields the protein CASSPLPGQGTYEQYF.

This chain joins TRBV11-2 and TRBJ1-2, with D hard to call. V lost 2 bases and J 2 bases, leaving 6 bases between the germline ends. The germline V gene encodes CDR1 SGHAT and CDR2 FQNNGV. This CDR3 has 13 amino acids. As DNA, the CDR3 is TGTGCCAGCAGCTTACTAGTCAACTATGGCTACACCTTC. Translating gives CASSLLVNYGYTF.

The chain employs TRBV5-1 and TRBJ1-1; a possible D gene is TRBD1 (5 bases). V was trimmed by 8 bases and J by 4 bases, leaving 21 bases between them. This CDR3 comprises 15 residues. Germline lookup yields CDR1 SGHRS and CDR2 YFSETQ. CDR3 protein: CASTAGYPSSTEAFF. The CDR3 region has the DNA TGCGCCAGTACAGCAGGGTACCCCTCGAGCACTGAAGCTTTCTTT.

The chain uses TRBV7-8 and TRBJ1-1, with D unclear. This CDR3 comprises 17 residues. With 0 bases removed from V and 0 bases from J, the gap between germline ends came to 14 bases. Germline-derived CDR1 and CDR2 are SGHVS and FQNEAQ. The CDR3 DNA is TGTGCCAGCAGCTTAGCGTCGGCAGGCCGAGTGAACACTGAAGCTTTCTTT. Residues: CASSLASAGRVNTEAFF.